These T cell receptor beta chains were read from a single sample in a study of vaccination effects on CD4 cells after COVID-19. These TCRs' antigens remain unknown. Generated by immunoSEQ multiplex PCR, the TCRdb table keeps only in-frame clones and is missing some. The sample lists tens of thousands of clones; around 73% were seen once. The source material was CD4+ T cells from PBMCs cultured with HCoV-229E spike peptides, sampled after COVID-19 vaccination. All receptors come from a human donor who received a COVID-19 vaccine. The CDR3 runs from the conserved cysteine through the conserved F or W. Fields, in order: D gene, V gene, clone size, J gene, CDR3 protein, CDR3 DNA. D genes are given only for firm matches. Clone size is shown for a subset of rows, as once, few, many or a class of expanded clone.

D gene: TRBD2
V gene: TRBV30
clone size: .
J gene: TRBJ2-1
CDR3 protein: CAWSVRLAGGPWVDEQFF
CDR3 DNA: TGTGCCTGGAGTGTGAGGCTAGCGGGGGGGCCCTGGGTAGATGAGCAGTTCTTC

D gene: .
V gene: TRBV5-1
clone size: .
J gene: TRBJ2-4
CDR3 protein: CASSLEGLGAKNIQYF
CDR3 DNA: TGCGCCAGCAGCTTGGAGGGGCTCGGGGCAAAGAACATTCAGTACTTC

D gene: .
V gene: TRBV7-9
clone size: .
J gene: TRBJ1-1
CDR3 protein: CASSLEQLNTEAFF
CDR3 DNA: TGTGCCAGCAGCTTGGAACAATTGAACACTGAAGCTTTCTTT

D gene: TRBD1
V gene: TRBV5-1
clone size: few
J gene: TRBJ1-1
CDR3 protein: CASSPQGGMNTEAFF
CDR3 DNA: TGCGCCAGCAGCCCACAGGGGGGAATGAACACTGAAGCTTTCTTT

D gene: TRBD1
V gene: TRBV5-5
clone size: .
J gene: TRBJ1-4
CDR3 protein: CASSVLGGTGEILFF
CDR3 DNA: TGTGCCAGCAGCGTCCTCGGTGGGACAGGGGAGATACTGTTTTTT

D gene: .
V gene: TRBV6-5
clone size: few
J gene: TRBJ1-1
CDR3 protein: CASHKGGVNTEAFF
CDR3 DNA: TGTGCCAGCCATAAGGGAGGGGTGAACACTGAAGCTTTCTTT

D gene: .
V gene: TRBV21-1
clone size: .
J gene: TRBJ1-4
CDR3 protein: CASNPRDRGRLIQLFF
CDR3 DNA: TGTGCCAGCAACCCCCGGGACAGGGGGCGGTTGATACAACTGTTTTTT

D gene: .
V gene: TRBV7-2
clone size: few
J gene: TRBJ2-5
CDR3 protein: CASSPSTYQETQYF
CDR3 DNA: TGTGCCAGCAGCCCTAGCACGTACCAAGAGACCCAGTACTTC

D gene: .
V gene: TRBV7-2
clone size: .
J gene: TRBJ1-6
CDR3 protein: CASSADPGENSPLHF
CDR3 DNA: TGTGCCAGCAGCGCGGATCCAGGGGAAAATTCACCCCTCCACTTT

D gene: .
V gene: TRBV4-1
clone size: .
J gene: TRBJ1-3
CDR3 protein: CASSQPSGPYSGNTIYF
CDR3 DNA: TGCGCCAGCAGCCAACCGAGCGGACCGTACTCTGGAAACACCATATATTTT

D gene: .
V gene: TRBV6-5
clone size: .
J gene: TRBJ1-5
CDR3 protein: CASRSYSNQPQHF
CDR3 DNA: TGTGCCAGCAGAAGTTATAGCAATCAGCCCCAGCATTTT

D gene: .
V gene: TRBV28
clone size: .
J gene: TRBJ1-5
CDR3 protein: CASSGGFQPQHF
CDR3 DNA: TGTGCCAGCAGCGGGGGGTTTCAGCCCCAGCATTTT

D gene: TRBD2
V gene: TRBV9
clone size: .
J gene: TRBJ2-2
CDR3 protein: CASSFIPAGGTGELFF
CDR3 DNA: TGTGCCAGCAGCTTTATCCCAGCGGGGGGGACCGGGGAGCTGTTTTTT

D gene: .
V gene: TRBV19
clone size: .
J gene: TRBJ2-1
CDR3 protein: CASRYSGHYNEQFF
CDR3 DNA: TGTGCCAGTAGATATTCGGGACACTACAATGAGCAGTTCTTC

D gene: .
V gene: TRBV29-1
clone size: .
J gene: TRBJ2-4
CDR3 protein: CSVESGARNIQYF
CDR3 DNA: TGCAGCGTTGAATCGGGGGCCCGAAACATTCAGTACTTC

D gene: .
V gene: TRBV6-5
clone size: .
J gene: TRBJ1-5
CDR3 protein: CASSYSGRGQPQHF
CDR3 DNA: TGTGCCAGCAGTTATTCGGGGAGAGGGCAGCCCCAGCATTTT

D gene: .
V gene: TRBV5-1
clone size: .
J gene: TRBJ1-3
CDR3 protein: CASSFAQLDRRSGNTIYF
CDR3 DNA: TGCGCCAGCAGCTTCGCACAACTAGACCGCCGCTCTGGAAACACCATATATTTT

D gene: .
V gene: TRBV7-7
clone size: once
J gene: TRBJ2-1
CDR3 protein: CASSAQGGAANEQFF
CDR3 DNA: TGTGCCAGCAGCGCACAGGGAGGGGCGGCCAATGAGCAGTTCTTC

D gene: .
V gene: TRBV10-3
clone size: .
J gene: TRBJ1-2
CDR3 protein: CAISDGVDYGYTF
CDR3 DNA: TGTGCCATCAGTGACGGGGTTGACTATGGCTACACCTTC

D gene: .
V gene: TRBV25-1
clone size: few
J gene: TRBJ1-3
CDR3 protein: CASRSNSGNTIYF
CDR3 DNA: TGTGCCAGCAGGAGCAACTCTGGAAACACCATATATTTT

D gene: .
V gene: TRBV6-5
clone size: once
J gene: TRBJ2-2
CDR3 protein: CASARGGQNTGELFF
CDR3 DNA: TGTGCCAGCGCCCGCGGGGGCCAGAACACCGGGGAGCTGTTTTTT

D gene: TRBD1
V gene: TRBV18
clone size: .
J gene: TRBJ1-5
CDR3 protein: CASSPGTGGNQPQHF
CDR3 DNA: TGTGCCAGCTCACCTGGGACAGGGGGCAATCAGCCCCAGCATTTT

D gene: .
V gene: TRBV7-2
clone size: .
J gene: TRBJ1-2
CDR3 protein: CASSLAVDGYTF
CDR3 DNA: TGTGCCAGCAGCTTAGCTGTTGATGGCTACACCTTC

D gene: TRBD2
V gene: TRBV7-8
clone size: .
J gene: TRBJ2-5
CDR3 protein: CASSLGAGLAGSETQYF
CDR3 DNA: TGTGCCAGCAGCTTAGGTGCGGGACTAGCGGGGTCGGAGACCCAGTACTTC